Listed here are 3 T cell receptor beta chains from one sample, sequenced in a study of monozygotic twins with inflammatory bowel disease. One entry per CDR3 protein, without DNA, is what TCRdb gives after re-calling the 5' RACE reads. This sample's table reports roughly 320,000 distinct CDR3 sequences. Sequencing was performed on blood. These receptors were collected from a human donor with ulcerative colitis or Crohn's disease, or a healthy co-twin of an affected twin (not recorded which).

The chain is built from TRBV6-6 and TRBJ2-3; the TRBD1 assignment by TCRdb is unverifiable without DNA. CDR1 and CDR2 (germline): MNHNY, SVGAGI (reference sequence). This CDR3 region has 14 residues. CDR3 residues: CASNSGDWTDTQYF.

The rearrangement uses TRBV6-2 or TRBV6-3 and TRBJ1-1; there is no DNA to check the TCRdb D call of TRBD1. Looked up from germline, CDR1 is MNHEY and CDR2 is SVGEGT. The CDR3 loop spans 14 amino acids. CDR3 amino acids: CASDSGQRNTEAFF.

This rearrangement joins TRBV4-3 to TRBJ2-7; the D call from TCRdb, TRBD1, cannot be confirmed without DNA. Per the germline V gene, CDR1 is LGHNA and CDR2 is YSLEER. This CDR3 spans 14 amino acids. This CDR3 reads CASSRRLGAYEQYF.